These 14 T cell receptor beta chains were sequenced from one sample in a study of glioma-infiltrating T cells after dendritic cell vaccination. The method was immunoSEQ multiplex PCR; TCRdb's version includes in-frame clones alone and lacks a portion of them. This table has about 38,000 clones, about 80% appearing once. Sequencing was performed on blood, taken before dendritic cell vaccination. The receptors derive from a human donor with glioblastoma.

This clone was found a few times. The V and J genes are TRBV5-1 and TRBJ1-1; 7 bases match TRBD1. Germline lookup yields CDR1 SGHRS and CDR2 YFSETQ. Trimming cost V 4 bases and J 0 bases; bases outside gene matches: 15. The CDR3 is 18 amino acids. The CDR3 region is CASSRMYGTVYMNTEAFF. DNA for the CDR3: TGCGCCAGCAGCCGAATGTATGGGACAGTCTACATGAACACTGAAGCTTTCTTT.

This chain uses TRBV29-1 with TRBJ2-7; 8 positions agree with TRBD1. The CDR3 contains 13 residues. CDR1 and CDR2 from the germline V gene are SQVTM and ANQGSEA. V lost 4 bases and J lost 2; bases outside the gene matches: 4. CDR3 region: CSVVQGATYEQYF. For the CDR3, the DNA is TGCAGCGTTGTCCAGGGGGCAACCTACGAGCAGTACTTC.

V gene TRBV19 combines with J gene TRBJ1-5; TRBD1 aligns across 9 bases. The CDR3 runs 15 residues. Unmatched junction bases numbered 3, after V lost 3 bases and J lost 3 bases. Germline V CDR1 and CDR2: LNHDA, SQIVND (reference sequence). The CDR3 region has the DNA TGTGCCAGTAGTATTGGACAGGGGAACAATCAGCCCCAGCATTTT. Protein sequence: CASSIGQGNNQPQHF. The whole variable domain, remainder taken from reference TRBV19 and TRBJ1-5, is DGGITQSPKYLFRKEGQNVTLSCEQNLNHDAMYWYRQDPGQGLRLIYYSQIVNDFQKGDIAEGYSVSREKKESFPLTVTSAQKNPTAFYLCASSIGQGNNQPQHFGDGTRLSIL.

CDR3 amino acids: CASIREFTEAFF. The CDR3 nucleotides read TGTGCCAGCATCCGGGAGTTTACTGAAGCTTTCTTT. The chain recombines TRBV6-1 with TRBJ1-1; the D is unclear. Trimming took off 7 bases at V and 5 bases at J, with 11 bases between the two ends. Germline V gene lookup returns CDR1 MNHNS and CDR2 SASEGT. The CDR3 runs 12 residues.

The chain carries TRBV4-2 and TRBJ2-7, with TRBD1 matching 7 bases. The germline gives CDR1 LGHNA, CDR2 YNFKEQ. The CDR3 is made up of 16 amino acids. V dropped 0 bases and J dropped 0; count of bases not matched to a gene: 5. This CDR3 reads CASSQEFPGGSYEQYF. In DNA, the CDR3 is TGTGCCAGCAGCCAAGAATTCCCAGGGGGCTCCTACGAGCAGTACTTC.

The chain carries TRBV7-6 and TRBJ1-4; D might be TRBD1 (5 bases). CDR1 SGHVS and CDR2 FNYEAQ come from the germline V gene. CDR3 length equals 14 residues. The ends were cut back, 0 bases at V and 5 bases at J, with 7 bases in the middle. The CDR3, as DNA: TGTGCCAGCAGCTTAGCCCCAGGGAATGAAAAACTGTTTTTT. This gives the protein CASSLAPGNEKLFF.

V gene TRBV5-1 combines with J gene TRBJ2-3, with 9 bases matching TRBD1. The junction had 11 bases not matched to a gene; V was cut back by 4 bases and J by 2 bases. Germline loops: CDR1 SGHRS, CDR2 YFSETQ. The CDR3 length is 17 residues. The CDR3 spells CASSRFPGQGYTDTQYF. The CDR3 DNA follows: TGCGCCAGCAGCCGCTTTCCGGGACAGGGTTACACAGATACGCAGTATTTT.

V usage is TRBV11-3 and J usage is TRBJ2-7; 7 bases line up with TRBD2. Per germline, CDR1 SGHNT and CDR2 YENEEA. The CDR3 consists of 13 residues. With V trimmed by 7 bases and J by 6 bases, 9 bases remained unmatched. The CDR3 region is CASTPSGRSEQYF. The CDR3, as DNA: TGTGCCAGCACCCCGTCCGGGAGGTCCGAGCAGTACTTC. The full variable domain, completed using reference TRBV11-3 and TRBJ2-7, is EAGVVQSPRYKIIEKKQPVAFWCNPISGHNTLYWYLQNLGQGPELLIRYENEEAVDDSQLPKDRFSAERLKGVDSTLKIQPAELGDSAVYLCASTPSGRSEQYFGPGTRLTVT.

V usage is TRBV29-1 and J usage is TRBJ1-5; D possibly corresponds to TRBD1 (5 bases). This CDR3 has 12 amino acids. The V end was cut by 4 bases, the J end by 8 bases, with 12 bases between. Germline V gives CDR1 SQVTM, CDR2 ANQGSEA. This CDR3 is CSVGVPGKPQHF. The CDR3 DNA follows: TGCAGCGTTGGGGTCCCAGGGAAGCCCCAGCATTTT.

V is TRBV10-3 and J is TRBJ2-3, with D possibly matching TRBD1 (5 bases). The V gene lost 6 bases and the J gene lost 2 bases, with 12 bases spanning the gap. The CDR3 is made up of 14 amino acids. Germline values: CDR1 ENHRY, CDR2 SYGVKD. This chain's CDR3 is CAIRPDTLTDTQYF. In DNA, the CDR3 is TGTGCCATCAGACCGGACACGCTCACAGATACGCAGTATTTT.

This chain links TRBV6-5 with TRBJ2-7, with D tentatively TRBD1 (6 bases). Germline lookup yields CDR1 MNHEY and CDR2 SVGAGI. Between the trimmed V and J ends, which lost 6 bases and 5 bases, there was a span of 8 bases. There are 11 residues in the CDR3. The chain's CDR3 is CASSRQDEQYF. The CDR3 DNA reads TGTGCCAGCAGCCGACAGGACGAGCAGTACTTC.

This sequence joins TRBV28 and TRBJ2-6; D unresolved. The length of the CDR3 is 12 residues. The V end lost 6 bases, the J end lost 15 bases, and 15 bases lay between the germline ends. In germline, CDR1 is MDHEN, CDR2 SYDVKM. The CDR3 spells CASSTPMKALTF. CDR3 in DNA: TGTGCCAGCAGCACTCCCATGAAAGCCCTGACTTTC.

This clone was seen once. The chain couples TRBV15 to TRBJ2-7; D possibly corresponds to TRBD2 (6 bases). The CDR3 extends over 14 amino acids. Germline CDR1 LNHNV, CDR2 YYDKDF (reference sequence). The germline V and J ends were trimmed by 4 bases and 0 bases, with 10 bases remaining between them. The DNA for the CDR3 is TGTGCCACCAGCATAGGCGGGGACTCCTACGAGCAGTACTTC. Amino acid sequence: CATSIGGDSYEQYF.

With regard to this clone: An end of the junction differs from the germline gene, which may be a read error. The chain has TRBV5-3 and TRBJ2-7; possibly TRBD2 for D (6 bases). TRBV5-3 is annotated as an ORF whose role is uncertain. The CDR3 is 13 residues long. The CDR3 is CARTLVAVYEQYF. The DNA of the CDR3 is TGTGCCAGAACCTTGGTAGCGGTCTACGAGCAGTACTTC.